One sample yielded the 10 T cell receptor beta chains listed below, sequenced in a study of early T cells in non-severe SARS-CoV-2 infection (dated by TCRdb to the early 2020s). Libraries were built with 5' RACE. Instrument on record: NextSeq 500. TCRdb reworked the public reads: Q25 trimming with fastp, MiXCR clone assembly, productive beta chains retained. Each CDR3 protein gets just one entry, which takes the most common genes and DNA from the rows behind it. For this sample there are about 110,000 distinct CDR3 sequences; 10% to 15% appear just once. Jointly, the top ten make up approximately 4% of the sample. Sequenced material: whole blood, taken at baseline. The receptors come from an adult who was a healthcare worker with PCR-confirmed SARS-CoV-2 infection or an uninfected control (not recorded which).

This clonotype has just a few counts. The CDR3 sequence: CASSQEEYRAQLFF. The CDR3 coding sequence is TGCGCCAGCAGCCAAGAAGAGTACAGGGCCCAACTGTTTTTT. V and J are TRBV4-1 and TRBJ1-4; D might be TRBD1 (6 bases). The CDR3 is made up of 14 amino acids. The V end lost 0 bases, the J end lost 12 bases, and 14 bases lay between the germline ends. The germline V gene has CDR1 MGHRA and CDR2 YSYEKL.

The chain recombines TRBV11-1 with TRBJ2-7; D uncertain. CDR1 and CDR2 (germline): SGHAT, FQDESV (reference sequence). V was clipped by 5 bases and J by 2 bases, with 4 bases between them. The CDR3 has 11 residues. CDR3: CASSRAYEQYF. CDR3 bases: TGTGCCAGCAGCCGGGCCTACGAGCAGTACTTC.

Only a few counts were recorded for this clonotype. The chain employs TRBV5-1 and TRBJ1-5; D is perhaps TRBD1 (6 bases). Germline V CDR1 and CDR2: SGHRS, YFSETQ. Trimming pared 4 bases from V and 2 bases from J, leaving 7 bases between. This CDR3 region has 13 residues. The CDR3 sequence: CASSAGGNQPQHF. CDR3 DNA: TGCGCCAGCAGCGCAGGGGGCAATCAGCCCCAGCATTTT.

The chain joins TRBV19 to TRBJ2-6, with 9 bases lining up with TRBD1. Germline CDR1 and CDR2: LNHDA and SQIVND (reference sequence). This CDR3 is built from 15 residues. Trimming cost V 7 bases and J 4 bases; bases outside gene matches: 5. DNA of the CDR3: TGTGCCAGTAAAGGGACAGGGACCGGGGCCAACGTCCTGACTTTC. This codes for CASKGTGTGANVLTF.

In this sample, this clonotype turned up many times. This sequence joins TRBV12-3 or TRBV12-4 and TRBJ2-2; no definite D call. Trimming removed 3 bases at V and 4 bases at J, with 9 bases between. This CDR3 is built from 14 residues. The CDR3 loop reads CASSFGHSTGELFF. In DNA, the CDR3 is TGTGCCAGCAGTTTTGGTCATTCCACCGGGGAGCTGTTTTTT.

This clonotype occurred a few times. The chain has TRBV9 and TRBJ2-1, with 12 bases lining up with TRBD2. CDR1 and CDR2 from the germline V gene are SGDLS and YYNGEE. The CDR3 contains 16 residues. J was trimmed by 7 bases and V by 0 bases; bases with no gene match: 5. The CDR3 protein is CASSVDIGLAGNEQFF. As DNA, the CDR3 is TGTGCCAGCAGCGTAGATATTGGACTAGCGGGGAATGAGCAGTTCTTC.

This clonotype was recorded at least ten times. The J gene is TRBJ1-1, the V gene TRBV18, with 9 bases aligning to TRBD1. The CDR3 contains 15 residues. V shed 3 bases and J 7 bases; nucleotides not matched to a gene: 9. Looked up from germline, CDR1 is KGHSH and CDR2 is LQKENI. The CDR3 loop is CASSPLPGQGFEAFF. DNA for the CDR3: TGTGCCAGCTCACCTTTGCCGGGACAGGGCTTTGAAGCTTTCTTT.

This sequence joins TRBV6-2 or TRBV6-3 and TRBJ1-5; possibly TRBD1 for D (5 bases). The CDR3 is 14 amino acids. Trimming removed 6 bases at V and 9 bases at J, with 18 bases between. Per germline, CDR1 MNHEY and CDR2 SVGEGT. CDR3 in DNA: TGTGCCAGCAGCCTGGACGGCCTTGGGGGGCCCCAGCATTTT. Translating it yields CASSLDGLGGPQHF.

The table lists this clonotype with a count of one. A much bigger clone sits one base away, suggesting this may be a read error. This sequence joins TRBV28 and TRBJ2-1; 7 positions match TRBD1. Unmatched junction bases numbered 7, after V lost 4 bases and J lost 7 bases. This CDR3 spans 14 amino acids. Germline lookup yields CDR1 MDHEN and CDR2 SYDVKM. The CDR3 nucleotides are TGTGCCAGCAGTTCCGGGACAGAAGGAAATGAGCAGTTCTTC. It specifies CASSSGTEGNEQFF.

The rearrangement uses TRBV6-1 and TRBJ1-5, with 7 bases lining up with TRBD1. The CDR3 covers 13 residues. From germline, CDR1 is MNHNS and CDR2 SASEGT. V shed 9 bases and J 4 bases; nucleotides not matched to a gene: 6. The CDR3 reads CARTGQSNQPQHF. CDR3 DNA: TGTGCCAGAACGGGACAGTCTAATCAGCCCCAGCATTTT.